These 15 T cell receptor beta chains came from one sample sequenced in a study of cytotoxic CD8 clonotypes in ibrutinib-treated CLL. Here immunoSEQ multiplex PCR was the method, and the copy in TCRdb shows in-frame clones only, minus some. This sample has approximately 70,000 clones; 90% occur once, and the top ten carry 3% to 3.5%. The source material was PBMCs, sampled after 12 months of ibrutinib treatment. These receptors were collected from a human donor with chronic lymphocytic leukemia.

The V call is TRBV28, the J call TRBJ1-2; tentative D call: TRBD1 (5 bases). Per germline, CDR1 MDHEN and CDR2 SYDVKM. CDR3 size: 14 residues. V dropped 2 bases and J dropped 13 bases, with 20 bases sitting between them. The CDR3 sequence: CASSLGLAGLRFTF. DNA for the CDR3: TGTGCCAGCAGTTTAGGATTGGCAGGGCTCAGATTCACCTTC.

This chain connects TRBV5-1 to TRBJ1-3; 8 nucleotides align to TRBD1. V shed 0 bases and J 3 bases; nucleotides not matched to a gene: 5. The germline CDR1 and CDR2 sequences are SGHRS and YFSETQ. This CDR3 has 16 residues. As DNA, the CDR3 is TGCGCCAGCAGCTTGGGACAGGGGCTTCGTGGAAACACCATATATTTT. Translating it yields CASSLGQGLRGNTIYF.

The J gene is TRBJ2-1, the V gene TRBV30; 9 positions match TRBD2. The CDR3 totals 14 residues. V was clipped by 2 bases and J by 4 bases; unmatched bases: 3. The germline V gene has CDR1 GTSNPN and CDR2 SVGIG (reference sequence). CDR3 residues: CAWSLTSGYNEQFF. CDR3 coding DNA: TGTGCCTGGAGTCTGACTAGCGGTTACAATGAGCAGTTCTTC.

A single count supports this clone. V and J are TRBV5-5 and TRBJ2-3; TRBD2 might be the D (7 bases). The CDR3 runs to 14 residues. Trimming cost V 4 bases and J 4 bases, with 13 bases left between them. The germline V gene has CDR1 SGHKS and CDR2 YYEKEE (reference sequence). CDR3 sequence reads: CASSLGEGADTQYF. The DNA for the CDR3 is TGTGCCAGCAGCCTGGGGGAGGGGGCAGATACGCAGTATTTT. The full variable domain, completed using reference TRBV5-5 and TRBJ2-3, is DAGVTQSPTHLIKTRGQQVTLRCSPISGHKSVSWYQQVLGQGPQFIFQYYEKEERGRGNFPDRFSARQFPNYSSELNVNALLLGDSALYLCASSLGEGADTQYFGPGTRLTVL.

This chain links TRBV19 with TRBJ2-1; D is possibly TRBD2 (5 bases). There are 16 residues in the CDR3. Germline values: CDR1 LNHDA, CDR2 SQIVND (reference sequence). V was cut by 5 bases and J by 2 bases, with 16 bases left in between. CDR3 amino acids: CASSLSRERPYNEQFF. CDR3 nucleotides: TGTGCCAGTAGTTTGTCCCGGGAACGGCCCTACAATGAGCAGTTCTTC.

This chain connects TRBV29-1 to TRBJ1-1; D is perhaps TRBD1 (5 bases). The germline CDR1 and CDR2 sequences are SQVTM and ANQGSEA. CDR3 size: 16 residues. Trimming pared 3 bases from V and 0 bases from J, leaving 17 bases between. The CDR3, as DNA: TGCAGCGTTGATCGAGCAGGGTATGCTATGAACACTGAAGCTTTCTTT. Its protein product is CSVDRAGYAMNTEAFF.

The table lists this clone with a count of one. The gene calls are TRBV7-2 and TRBJ1-3, with D unclear. V gave up 5 bases and J gave up 0 bases, with 14 bases separating them. This CDR3 is built from 16 residues. Germline CDR1 is SGHTA and CDR2 is FQGNSA. DNA of the CDR3: TGTGCCAGCAGCCCAGCTTTGGTCCTCTCTGGAAACACCATATATTTT. Translation gives CASSPALVLSGNTIYF.

The V gene is TRBV2, the J gene TRBJ2-1; 11 nucleotides line up with TRBD2. The V segment lost 5 bases and the J segment 5 bases; nucleotides outside the gene matches: 5. Germline V gives CDR1 SNHLY, CDR2 FYNNEI. CDR3 length: 15 residues. The chain's CDR3 is CASSPTSGTNNEQFF. The CDR3 DNA reads as TGTGCCAGCAGTCCGACTAGCGGGACCAACAATGAGCAGTTCTTC. The complete variable domain, with remaining parts taken from reference TRBV2 and TRBJ2-1, reads EPEVTQTPSHQVTQMGQEVILRCVPISNHLYFYWYRQILGQKVEFLVSFYNNEISEKSEIFDDQFSVERPDGSNFTLKIRSTKLEDSAMYFCASSPTSGTNNEQFFGPGTRLTVL.

This chain links TRBV5-1 with TRBJ2-1, with a weak D call TRBD2 (6 bases). The CDR3 totals 16 residues. The germline V gene has CDR1 SGHRS and CDR2 YFSETQ. V was clipped by 0 bases and J by 3 bases, with 13 bases between them. The CDR3 sequence: CASSLGRGSLYNEQFF. The CDR3 nucleotides are TGCGCCAGCAGCTTGGGGCGGGGCAGTCTCTACAATGAGCAGTTCTTC.

The CDR3 here is CSARFSHEQYF. DNA for the CDR3: TGCAGTGCTAGATTCTCACACGAGCAGTACTTC. The gene calls are TRBV20-1 and TRBJ2-7; no firm D call. The CDR3 length is 11 residues. CDR1 and CDR2 (germline): DFQATT, SNEGSKA (reference sequence). V lost 2 bases and J 5 bases, leaving 7 bases between the germline ends.

The rearrangement joins TRBV5-1 to TRBJ2-1; 10 bases fit TRBD2. The CDR3 is made up of 22 amino acids. Trimming took 0 bases from V and 0 from J; bases not matched to a gene: 18. Germline CDR1 and CDR2: SGHRS and YFSETQ. DNA of the CDR3: TGCGCCAGCAGCTTGGACATGCGGGGGACTAGCGAAAGAATCAGCTCCTACAATGAGCAGTTCTTC. Amino acid sequence: CASSLDMRGTSERISSYNEQFF.

V gene TRBV4-2 combines with J gene TRBJ1-1; D unclear. CDR3 length: 16 residues. The V gene's germline CDR1 is LGHNA and CDR2 YNFKEQ. The germline V and J ends were trimmed by 0 bases and 0 bases, with 11 bases remaining between them. The CDR3 here is CASSQDRAALNTEAFF. DNA for the CDR3: TGTGCCAGCAGCCAAGATAGGGCAGCCTTGAACACTGAAGCTTTCTTT.

This clone appeared a few times. The chain employs TRBV10-3 and TRBJ1-5; weak D call: TRBD1 (6 bases). Germline-derived CDR1 and CDR2 are ENHRY and SYGVKD. This CDR3 region has 15 residues. V lost 3 bases and J 1 base, leaving 10 bases between the germline ends. CDR3: CAISEGGLSNQPQHF. Here the CDR3 DNA reads TGTGCCATCAGTGAAGGGGGGTTGAGCAATCAGCCCCAGCATTTT.

V gene TRBV30 combines with J gene TRBJ1-2; D possibly corresponds to TRBD1 (5 bases). V was cut by 0 bases and J by 4 bases, with 9 bases left in between. The CDR3 totals 13 residues. CDR1 and CDR2 from the germline V gene are GTSNPN and SVGIG (reference sequence). CDR3 protein: CAWSVGTVYGYTF. As DNA, the CDR3 is TGTGCCTGGAGTGTCGGGACGGTCTATGGCTACACCTTC.

The chain has TRBV6-5 and TRBJ2-7; 8 bases align to TRBD2. V lost 7 bases, J lost 3 bases, and 8 bases stayed unmatched. There are 14 residues in the CDR3. Germline V lookup: CDR1 MNHEY, CDR2 SVGAGI. The CDR3 loop is CASIKRAGGYEQYF. The CDR3 DNA sequence: TGTGCCAGCATCAAAAGGGCGGGAGGCTACGAGCAGTACTTC.